The 10 T cell receptor beta chains listed next were all sequenced from one sample in a study of technical replicates of blood from a handful of donors. Sequencing used immunoSEQ multiplex PCR; TCRdb keeps in-frame clones, though not all of them. The table lists roughly 80,000 clones, nearly 96% of them singletons, with about 0.41% in the top ten. Material: T cells isolated from PBMCs. Receptors originate from a human donor in good health.

V and J are TRBV7-9 and TRBJ1-5; D unclear. The CDR3 totals 15 residues. Germline V gene data show CDR1 as SEHNR and CDR2 as FQNEAQ (reference sequence). Between the trimmed V and J ends, which lost 5 bases and 4 bases, there was a span of 15 bases. The CDR3 nucleotides are TGTGCCAGCAGCGGCAGCCCCGGGATTAATCAGCCCCAGCATTTT. Its protein product is CASSGSPGINQPQHF.

This sequence joins TRBV7-3 and TRBJ2-6; D call uncertain. Trimming pared 5 bases from V and 0 bases from J, leaving 8 bases between. The CDR3 contains 15 residues. Germline V CDR1 and CDR2: SGHTA, FQGTGA. CDR3 sequence: CASSRESSGANVLTF. In nucleotides, the CDR3 is TGTGCCAGCAGCCGAGAGAGCTCTGGGGCCAACGTCCTGACTTTC. The variable domain in full, with the rest retrieved from reference TRBV7-3 and TRBJ2-6, is GAGVSQTPSNKVTEKGKYVELRCDPISGHTALYWYRQSLGQGPEFLIYFQGTGAADDSGLPNDRFFAVRPEGSVSTLKIQRTERGDSAVYLCASSRESSGANVLTFGAGSRLTVL.

This clone was seen just once. This chain connects TRBV7-2 to TRBJ1-4; 8 nucleotides line up with TRBD1. Looked up from germline, CDR1 is SGHTA and CDR2 is FQGNSA. The CDR3 is 18 amino acids. Trimming at V came to 1 base and at J to 7 bases, leaving 14 bases not matched to a gene. This chain's CDR3 is CASSLEIGQGAMVEKLFF. CDR3 nucleotides: TGTGCCAGCAGCTTAGAAATAGGTCAGGGGGCCATGGTTGAAAAACTGTTTTTT.

CDR3 DNA sequence: TGTGCCATCAGTGAGGGGGGACAGGGTTCCACTGAAGCTTTCTTT. This translates into CAISEGGQGSTEAFF. The chain employs TRBV10-3 and TRBJ1-1; 9 bases fit TRBD1. The CDR3 loop spans 15 amino acids. Germline trimming cut 2 bases from V and 4 bases from J; bases unmatched to any gene: 5. Germline CDR1 and CDR2: ENHRY and SYGVKD.

This chain uses TRBV30 with TRBJ1-6; a weak D match, TRBD1 (5 bases). Trimming took 5 bases from V and 4 from J, leaving 21 bases between them. CDR1 is GTSNPN, CDR2 SVGIG, per germline (reference sequence). This CDR3 is built from 17 residues. The CDR3 protein is CAWAEGLLGAYNSPLHF. CDR3 bases: TGTGCCTGGGCAGAGGGACTTCTTGGTGCTTATAATTCACCCCTCCACTTT.

The chain is built from TRBV7-9 and TRBJ2-3, with D possibly TRBD1 on 6 matching bases. This CDR3 has 13 residues. With 3 bases removed from V and 5 bases from J, the gap between germline ends came to 9 bases. Germline loops: CDR1 SEHNR, CDR2 FQNEAQ (reference sequence). The CDR3 region has the DNA TGTGCCAGCAGCTTCCTACAGGGAGATACGCAGTATTTT. Residues: CASSFLQGDTQYF. Supplemented by reference TRBV7-9 and TRBJ2-3, the full variable domain reads DTGVSQNPRHKITKRGQNVTFRCDPISEHNRLYWYRQTLGQGPEFLTYFQNEAQLEKSRLLSDRFSAERPKGSFSTLEIQRTEQGDSAMYLCASSFLQGDTQYFGPGTRLTVL.

This sequence joins TRBV5-1 and TRBJ1-3; 7 bases fit TRBD1. The junction had 9 bases not matched to a gene; V was cut back by 4 bases and J by 8 bases. CDR1 is SGHRS and CDR2 is YFSETQ in the germline V gene. CDR3 size: 14 residues. The CDR3 loop is CASSGTGVGDTIYF. The CDR3 nucleotides read TGCGCCAGCAGCGGAACAGGGGTAGGGGACACCATATATTTT.

The count of this clone is one. The chain recombines TRBV14 with TRBJ1-2; TRBD1 aligns across 8 bases. Germline lookup yields CDR1 SGHDN and CDR2 FVKESK. There are 16 residues in the CDR3. V lost 0 bases, J lost 4 bases, and 7 bases stayed unmatched. This CDR3 is CASSQDIAGGIYGYTF. CDR3 in DNA: TGTGCCAGCAGCCAAGATATTGCAGGGGGCATCTATGGCTACACCTTC.

The chain carries TRBV28 and TRBJ1-1; D is perhaps TRBD1 (5 bases). Germline V gene sequence: CDR1 MDHEN, CDR2 SYDVKM. The germline V and J ends were trimmed by 7 bases and 1 base, with 10 bases remaining between them. CDR3 size: 13 residues. CDR3 nucleotides: TGTGCCAGCACCCCAGGGAAGAACACTGAAGCTTTCTTT. Residues: CASTPGKNTEAFF.

Here the CDR3 reads CASPSRDRGLDTQYF. The CDR3 nucleotides are TGTGCCAGCCCCAGCCGGGACAGGGGGCTAGATACGCAGTATTTT. The V gene is TRBV6-1, the J gene TRBJ2-3, with TRBD1 matching 12 bases. Germline CDR1 reads MNHNS; CDR2 reads SASEGT. This CDR3 is built from 15 residues. The V segment lost 8 bases and the J segment 5 bases; nucleotides outside the gene matches: 8.